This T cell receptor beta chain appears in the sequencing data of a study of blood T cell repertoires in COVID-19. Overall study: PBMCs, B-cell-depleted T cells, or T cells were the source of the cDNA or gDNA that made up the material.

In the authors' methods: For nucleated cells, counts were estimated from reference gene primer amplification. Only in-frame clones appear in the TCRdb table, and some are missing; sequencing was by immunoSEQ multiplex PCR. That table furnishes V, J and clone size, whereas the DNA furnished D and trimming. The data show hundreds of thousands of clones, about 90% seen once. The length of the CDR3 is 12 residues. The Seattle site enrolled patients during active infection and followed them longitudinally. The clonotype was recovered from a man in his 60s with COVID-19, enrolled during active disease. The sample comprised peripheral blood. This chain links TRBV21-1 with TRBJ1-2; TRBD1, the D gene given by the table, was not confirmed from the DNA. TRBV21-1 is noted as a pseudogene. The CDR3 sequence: CASKAGHYGYTF. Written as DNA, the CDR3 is TGTGCCAGCAAGGCAGGGCACTATGGCTACACCTTC.